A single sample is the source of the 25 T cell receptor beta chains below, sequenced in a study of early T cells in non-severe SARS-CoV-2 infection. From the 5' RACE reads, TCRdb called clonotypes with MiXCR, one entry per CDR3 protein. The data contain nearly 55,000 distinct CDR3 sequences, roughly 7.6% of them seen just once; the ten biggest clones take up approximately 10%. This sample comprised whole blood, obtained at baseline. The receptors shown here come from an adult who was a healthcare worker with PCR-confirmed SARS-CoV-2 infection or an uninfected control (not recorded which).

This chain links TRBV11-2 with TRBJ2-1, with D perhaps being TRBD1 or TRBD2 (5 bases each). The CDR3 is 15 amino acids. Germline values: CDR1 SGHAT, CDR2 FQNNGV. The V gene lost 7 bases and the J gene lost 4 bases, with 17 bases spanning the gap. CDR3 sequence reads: CASKDIKGTYNEQFF. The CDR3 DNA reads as TGTGCCAGCAAAGACATCAAAGGGACGTACAATGAGCAGTTCTTC.

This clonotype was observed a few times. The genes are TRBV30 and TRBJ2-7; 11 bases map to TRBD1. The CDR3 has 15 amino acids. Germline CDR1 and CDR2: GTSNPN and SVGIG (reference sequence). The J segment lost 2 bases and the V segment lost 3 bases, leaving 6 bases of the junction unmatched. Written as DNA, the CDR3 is TGTGCCTGGAGGGGACCGGGACAGGGGGCCTACGAGCAGTACTTC. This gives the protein CAWRGPGQGAYEQYF.

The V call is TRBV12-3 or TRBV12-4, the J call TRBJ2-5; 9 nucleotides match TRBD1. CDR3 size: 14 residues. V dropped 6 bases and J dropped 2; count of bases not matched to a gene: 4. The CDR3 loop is CASSRTGAQETQYF. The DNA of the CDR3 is TGTGCCAGCAGCCGGACAGGGGCGCAAGAGACCCAGTACTTC.

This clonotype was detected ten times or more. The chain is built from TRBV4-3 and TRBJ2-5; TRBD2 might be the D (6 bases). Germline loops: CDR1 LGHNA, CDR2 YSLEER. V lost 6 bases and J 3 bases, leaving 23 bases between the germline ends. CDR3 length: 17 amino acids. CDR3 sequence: CASSQGGASTHKETQYF. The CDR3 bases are TGCGCCAGCAGTCAGGGAGGTGCTAGCACCCATAAAGAGACCCAGTACTTC.

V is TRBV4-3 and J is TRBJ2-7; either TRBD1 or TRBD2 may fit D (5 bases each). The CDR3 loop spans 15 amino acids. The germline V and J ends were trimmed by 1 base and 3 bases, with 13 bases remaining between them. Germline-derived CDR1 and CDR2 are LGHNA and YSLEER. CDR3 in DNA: TGCGCCAGCAGCCAAGTGCCGGGGCCCGGCTACGAGCAGTACTTC. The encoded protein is CASSQVPGPGYEQYF.

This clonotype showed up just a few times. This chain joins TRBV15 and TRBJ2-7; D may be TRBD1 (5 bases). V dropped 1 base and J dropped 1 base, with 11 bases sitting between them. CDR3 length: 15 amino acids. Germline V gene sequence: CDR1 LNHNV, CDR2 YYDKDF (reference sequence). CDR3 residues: CATSRVPGFSYEQYF. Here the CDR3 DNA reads TGTGCCACCAGCAGAGTTCCAGGGTTTTCCTACGAGCAGTACTTC.

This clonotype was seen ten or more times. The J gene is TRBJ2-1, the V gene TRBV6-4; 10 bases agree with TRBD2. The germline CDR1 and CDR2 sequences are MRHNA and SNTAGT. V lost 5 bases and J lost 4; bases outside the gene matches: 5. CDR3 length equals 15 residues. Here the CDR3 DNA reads TGTGCCAGCAGTCCCCTAGCGGGAGTATACAATGAGCAGTTCTTC. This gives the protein CASSPLAGVYNEQFF.

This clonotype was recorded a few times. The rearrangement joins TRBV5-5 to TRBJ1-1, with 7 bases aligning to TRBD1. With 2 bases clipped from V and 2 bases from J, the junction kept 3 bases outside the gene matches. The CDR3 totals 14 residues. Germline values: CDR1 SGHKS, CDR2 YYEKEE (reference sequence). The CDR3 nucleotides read TGTGCCAGCAGCTTAGTAGGGGGCAACACTGAAGCTTTCTTT. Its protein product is CASSLVGGNTEAFF.

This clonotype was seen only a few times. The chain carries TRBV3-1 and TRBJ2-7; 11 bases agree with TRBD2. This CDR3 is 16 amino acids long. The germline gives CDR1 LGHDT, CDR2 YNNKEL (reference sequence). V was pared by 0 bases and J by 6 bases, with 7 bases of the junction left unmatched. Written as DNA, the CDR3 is TGTGCCAGCAGCCAAGAAAGGACTAGCGGGTATAGCGAGCAGTACTTC. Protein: CASSQERTSGYSEQYF.

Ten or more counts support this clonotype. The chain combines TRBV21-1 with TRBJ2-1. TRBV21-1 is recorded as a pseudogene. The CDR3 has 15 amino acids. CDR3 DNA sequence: TGTGCCAGCAGGAAAGGTCTCGGCGAATACAATGAGCAGTTCTTC. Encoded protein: CASRKGLGEYNEQFF.

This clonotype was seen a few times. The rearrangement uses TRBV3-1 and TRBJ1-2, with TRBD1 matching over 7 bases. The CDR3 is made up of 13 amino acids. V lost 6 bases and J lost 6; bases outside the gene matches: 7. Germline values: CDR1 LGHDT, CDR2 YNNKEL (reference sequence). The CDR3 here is CASSRRGQHGYTF. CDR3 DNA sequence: TGTGCCAGCAGTCGAAGGGGGCAGCATGGCTACACCTTC.

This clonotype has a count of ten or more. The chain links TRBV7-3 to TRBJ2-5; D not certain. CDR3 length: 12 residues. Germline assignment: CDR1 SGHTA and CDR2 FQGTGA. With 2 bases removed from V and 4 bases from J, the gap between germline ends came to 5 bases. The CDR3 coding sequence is TGTGCCAGCAGCTTAGTGGGAGAGACCCAGTACTTC. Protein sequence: CASSLVGETQYF.

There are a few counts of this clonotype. Here the CDR3 reads CASSAKGNTEAFF. For the CDR3, the DNA is TGTGCCAGCAGCGCAAAGGGGAACACTGAAGCTTTCTTT. The V gene is TRBV7-9, the J gene TRBJ1-1, with unresolved D. V lost 5 bases and J 1 base, leaving 8 bases between the germline ends. CDR1 is SEHNR and CDR2 is FQNEAQ in the germline V gene (reference sequence). CDR3 length: 13 residues.

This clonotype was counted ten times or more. This CDR3 is CSAQTGRGIGYTF. CDR3 sequence (DNA): TGCAGCGCCCAAACAGGGAGGGGAATTGGCTACACCTTC. This chain uses TRBV29-1 with TRBJ1-2; the D gene is possibly TRBD1 (6 bases). The V gene lost 7 bases and the J gene lost 7 bases, with 19 bases spanning the gap. The length of the CDR3 is 13 residues. The germline CDR1 and CDR2 sequences are SQVTM and ANQGSEA.

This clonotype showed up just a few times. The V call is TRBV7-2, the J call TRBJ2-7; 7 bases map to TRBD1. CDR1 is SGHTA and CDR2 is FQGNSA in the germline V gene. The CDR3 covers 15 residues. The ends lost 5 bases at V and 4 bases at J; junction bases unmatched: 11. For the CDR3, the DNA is TGTGCCAGCAGCCCTGGAACCGAGGGGGCGTACGAGCAGTACTTC. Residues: CASSPGTEGAYEQYF.

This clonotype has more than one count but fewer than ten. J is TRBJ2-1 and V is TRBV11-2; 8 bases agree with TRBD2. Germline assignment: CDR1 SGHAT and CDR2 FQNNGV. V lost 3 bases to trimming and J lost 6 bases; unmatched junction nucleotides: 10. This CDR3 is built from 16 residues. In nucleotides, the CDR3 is TGTGCCAGCAGCTTGAGGTTTCTAGCGGGCGTCAATGAGCAGTTCTTC. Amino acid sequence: CASSLRFLAGVNEQFF.

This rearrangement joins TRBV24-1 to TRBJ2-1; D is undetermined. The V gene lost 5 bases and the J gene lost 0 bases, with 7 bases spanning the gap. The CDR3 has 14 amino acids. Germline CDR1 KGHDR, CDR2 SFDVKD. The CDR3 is CATSGLSSYNEQFF. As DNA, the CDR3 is TGTGCCACCAGTGGGCTGAGCTCCTACAATGAGCAGTTCTTC.

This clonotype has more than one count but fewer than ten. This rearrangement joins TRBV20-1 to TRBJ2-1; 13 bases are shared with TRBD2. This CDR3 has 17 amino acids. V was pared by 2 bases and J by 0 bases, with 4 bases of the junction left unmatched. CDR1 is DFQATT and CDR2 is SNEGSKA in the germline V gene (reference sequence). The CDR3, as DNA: TGCAGTGCTAGAACCACTAGCGGGAGGGCCTCCTACAATGAGCAGTTCTTC. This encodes CSARTTSGRASYNEQFF.

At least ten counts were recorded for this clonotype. The chain's CDR3 is CASSFRARESYEQYF. CDR3 nucleotide sequence: TGCGCCAGCAGCTTTAGGGCCCGGGAGTCCTACGAGCAGTACTTC. The rearrangement links TRBV5-1 to TRBJ2-7; TRBD2 might be the D (6 bases). Trimming took off 2 bases at V and 1 base at J, with 13 bases between the two ends. Germline V gene sequence: CDR1 SGHRS, CDR2 YFSETQ. CDR3 length: 15 amino acids.

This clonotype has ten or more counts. This CDR3 is CASRSAGSGNTIYF. The CDR3 DNA follows: TGTGCCAGCAGAAGCGCCGGGTCTGGAAACACCATATATTTT. The V gene is TRBV12-3 or TRBV12-4, the J gene TRBJ1-3, with no clear D. The V end lost 6 bases, the J end lost 1 base, and 10 bases lay between the germline ends. The length of the CDR3 is 14 residues.

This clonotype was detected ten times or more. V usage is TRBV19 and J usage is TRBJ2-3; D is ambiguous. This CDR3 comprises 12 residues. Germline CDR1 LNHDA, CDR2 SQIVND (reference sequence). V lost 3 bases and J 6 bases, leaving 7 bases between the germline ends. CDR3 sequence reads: CASSIGLDTQYF. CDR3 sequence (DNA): TGTGCCAGTAGTATCGGTCTGGATACGCAGTATTTT.

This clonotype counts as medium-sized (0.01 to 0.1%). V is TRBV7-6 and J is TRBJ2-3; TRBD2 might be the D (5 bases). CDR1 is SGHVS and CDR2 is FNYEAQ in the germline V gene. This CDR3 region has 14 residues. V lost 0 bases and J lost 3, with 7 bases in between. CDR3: CASSLAGSTDTQYF. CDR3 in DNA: TGTGCCAGCAGCTTAGCAGGGAGTACAGATACGCAGTATTTT.

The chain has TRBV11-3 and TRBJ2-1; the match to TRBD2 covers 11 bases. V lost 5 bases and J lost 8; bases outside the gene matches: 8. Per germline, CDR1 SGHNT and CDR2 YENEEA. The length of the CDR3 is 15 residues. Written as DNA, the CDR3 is TGTGCCAGCAGCCCGGGGACTAGCGGAGGCCATGAGCAGTTCTTC. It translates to CASSPGTSGGHEQFF.

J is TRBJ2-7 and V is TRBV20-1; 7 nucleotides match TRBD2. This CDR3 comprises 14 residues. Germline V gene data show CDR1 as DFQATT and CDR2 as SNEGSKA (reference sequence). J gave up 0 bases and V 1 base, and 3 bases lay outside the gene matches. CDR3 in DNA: TGCAGTGCTAGAGTCCAGCGGGGCTCCTACGAGCAGTACTTC. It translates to CSARVQRGSYEQYF.

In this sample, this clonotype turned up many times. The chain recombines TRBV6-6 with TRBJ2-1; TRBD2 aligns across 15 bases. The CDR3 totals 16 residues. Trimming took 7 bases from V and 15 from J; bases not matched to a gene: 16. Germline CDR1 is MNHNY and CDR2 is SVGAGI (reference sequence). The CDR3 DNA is TGTGCCAGCAAGCTTCGCAGTCGGACTAGCGGGAGGGCGCTGTTCTTC. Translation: CASKLRSRTSGRALFF.